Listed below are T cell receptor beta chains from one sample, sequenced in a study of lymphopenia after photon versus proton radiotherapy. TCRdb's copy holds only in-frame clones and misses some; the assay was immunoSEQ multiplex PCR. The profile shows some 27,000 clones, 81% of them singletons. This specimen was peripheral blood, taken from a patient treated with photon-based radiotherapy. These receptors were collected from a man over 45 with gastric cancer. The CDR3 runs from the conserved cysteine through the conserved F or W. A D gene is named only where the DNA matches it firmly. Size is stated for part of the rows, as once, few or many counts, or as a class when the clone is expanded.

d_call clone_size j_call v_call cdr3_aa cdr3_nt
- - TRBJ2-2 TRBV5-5 CASRQSTGELFF TGTGCCAGCAGACAGTCCACCGGGGAGCTGTTTTTT
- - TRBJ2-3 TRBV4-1 CATQDGGTDTQYF TGCGCCACCCAAGATGGTGGCACAGATACGCAGTATTTT
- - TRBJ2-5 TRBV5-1 CASTRRDKLGETQYF TGCGCCAGCACGAGACGGGACAAATTGGGGGAGACCCAGTACTTC
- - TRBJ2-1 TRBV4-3 CASSRSRTNYNEQFF TGCGCCAGCAGCCGTTCTAGGACTAACTACAATGAGCAGTTCTTC
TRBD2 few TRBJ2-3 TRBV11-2 CASSLTAGGRADTQYF TGTGCCAGCAGCTTAACGGCGGGGGGGCGAGCAGATACGCAGTATTTT
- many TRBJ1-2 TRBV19 CASSPGSYGYTF TGTGCCAGTAGTCCAGGGAGCTATGGCTACACCTTC
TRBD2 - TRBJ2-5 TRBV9 CASTLYGASGETQYF TGTGCCAGCACCTTGTATGGGGCTAGCGGAGAGACCCAGTACTTC
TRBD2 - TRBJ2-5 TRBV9 CASSVAGGKTQYF TGTGCCAGCAGCGTAGCGGGGGGAAAGACCCAGTACTTC
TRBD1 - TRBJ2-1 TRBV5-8 CASSWTGVNEQFF TGTGCCAGCAGCTGGACAGGGGTCAATGAGCAGTTCTTC
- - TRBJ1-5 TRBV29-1 CSPLDGNQPQHF TGCAGCCCCTTGGACGGGAATCAGCCCCAGCATTTT
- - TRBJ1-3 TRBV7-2 CASSLMTEPGNTIYF TGTGCCAGCAGCTTAATGACGGAACCTGGAAACACCATATATTTT
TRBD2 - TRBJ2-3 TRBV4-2 CASSQGTSGGAPDTQYF TGTGCCAGCAGCCAAGGGACTAGCGGGGGGGCCCCAGATACGCAGTATTTT
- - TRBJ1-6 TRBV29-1 CSVSDRAGSPLHF TGCAGCGTTTCTGACCGCGCCGGTTCACCCCTCCACTTT
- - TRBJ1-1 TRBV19 CASSISGSNTEAFF TGTGCCAGTAGTATCTCGGGGTCGAACACTGAAGCTTTCTTT
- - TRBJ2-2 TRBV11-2 CASRGARSGELFF TGTGCCAGCAGAGGGGCGCGGTCCGGGGAGCTGTTTTTT
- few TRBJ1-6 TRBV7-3 CASSGRRDSPLHF TGTGCCAGCAGCGGCAGACGGGATTCACCCCTCCACTTT
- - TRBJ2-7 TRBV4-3 CASSQAYTDEQYF TGCGCCAGCAGCCAAGCCTATACCGACGAGCAGTACTTC
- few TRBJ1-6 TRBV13 CASSSLGRTLHF TGTGCCAGCAGCTCCCTCGGAAGAACCCTCCACTTT
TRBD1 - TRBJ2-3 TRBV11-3 CASSLAGQGATQYF TGTGCCAGCAGCTTAGCAGGACAGGGGGCCACGCAGTATTTT
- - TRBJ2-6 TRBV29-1 CSVERVSGANVLTF TGCAGCGTAGAGAGGGTCTCTGGGGCCAACGTCCTGACTTTC
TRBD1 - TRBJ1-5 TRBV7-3 CASSCDRGRQPQHF TGTGCCAGCAGCTGTGACAGGGGTCGTCAGCCCCAGCATTTT
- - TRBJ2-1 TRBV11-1 CASSLRSSSYNEQFF TGTGCCAGCAGCTTAAGATCGAGCTCCTACAATGAGCAGTTCTTC
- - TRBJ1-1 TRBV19 CASSTPTGRMNTEAFF TGTGCCAGTAGTACTCCGACAGGAAGAATGAACACTGAAGCTTTCTTT
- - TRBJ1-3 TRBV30 CAWNRRTGTLGNTIYF TGTGCCTGGAATCGAAGAACCGGGACATTAGGAAACACCATATATTTT
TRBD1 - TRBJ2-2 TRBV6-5 CASSYGDRVFTGELFF TGTGCCAGCAGTTACGGGGACAGGGTCTTCACCGGGGAGCTGTTTTTT
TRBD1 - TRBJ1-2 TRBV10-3 CATAPRQGVDGYTF TGTGCCACTGCGCCTCGACAGGGAGTGGATGGCTACACCTTC
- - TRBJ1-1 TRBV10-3 CATRGLTLNTEAFF TGTGCCACCAGGGGCCTAACACTGAACACTGAAGCTTTCTTT
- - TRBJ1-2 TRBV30 CAWSFRGYGYTF TGTGCCTGGAGTTTCAGGGGCTATGGCTACACCTTC
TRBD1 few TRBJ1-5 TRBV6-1 CASSEAWGTGIGQPQHF TGTGCCAGCAGTGAAGCGTGGGGGACAGGGATCGGTCAGCCCCAGCATTTT
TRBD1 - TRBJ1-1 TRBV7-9 CASSFRTGAMNTEAFF TGTGCCAGCAGCTTTAGGACAGGGGCAATGAACACTGAAGCTTTCTTT
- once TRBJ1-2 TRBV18 CASSSTQENYGYTF TGTGCCAGCTCATCAACACAGGAAAACTATGGCTACACCTTC
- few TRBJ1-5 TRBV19 CASRVGQTQPQHF TGTGCCAGTAGGGTCGGGCAGACTCAGCCCCAGCATTTT
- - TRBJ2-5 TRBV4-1 CASSHSLSRLARETQYF TGCGCCAGCAGCCACTCACTCTCCCGACTGGCCCGGGAGACCCAGTACTTC
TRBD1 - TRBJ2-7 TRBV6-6 CASSYGGTGTEQYF TGTGCCAGCAGTTACGGGGGGACAGGGACCGAGCAGTACTTC
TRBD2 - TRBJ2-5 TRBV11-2 CASSLLAGDVRTQYF TGTGCCAGCAGCTTACTAGCGGGGGATGTGCGGACCCAGTACTTC
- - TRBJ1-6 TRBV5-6 CASSERVGNSPLHF TGTGCCAGCAGCGAACGGGTCGGTAATTCACCCCTCCACTTT
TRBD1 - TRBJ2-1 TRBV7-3 CASSSNPGQGIVEQFF TGTGCCAGCAGCTCCAATCCGGGACAGGGTATTGTTGAGCAGTTCTTC
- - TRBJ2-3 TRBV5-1 CASRGGASTDTQYF TGCGCCAGCAGGGGCGGGGCTAGCACAGATACGCAGTATTTT
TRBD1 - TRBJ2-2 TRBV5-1 CASKYGTGNTGELFF TGCGCCAGCAAATACGGGACAGGGAACACCGGGGAGCTGTTTTTT
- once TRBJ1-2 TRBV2 CASSERGEGYTF TGTGCCAGCAGTGAAAGGGGGGAGGGCTACACCTTC
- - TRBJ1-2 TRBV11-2 CASSLEYGTRGYTF TGTGCCAGCAGCTTAGAATACGGGACACGAGGCTACACCTTC
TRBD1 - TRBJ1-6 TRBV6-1 CASSETHLTGMGSPLHF TGTGCCAGCAGTGAAACCCATCTGACAGGGATGGGATCACCCCTCCACTTT
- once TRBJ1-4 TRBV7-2 CASSLNGQGNEKLFF TGTGCCAGCAGCTTGAATGGGCAGGGTAATGAAAAACTGTTTTTT
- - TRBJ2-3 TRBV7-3 CASSLNDPIGTDTQYF TGTGCCAGCAGCTTAAATGATCCTATAGGTACAGATACGCAGTATTTT
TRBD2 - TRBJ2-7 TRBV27 CASTLSGGPRSSYEQYF TGTGCCAGCACCCTCAGCGGGGGACCCCGGAGTTCCTACGAGCAGTACTTC
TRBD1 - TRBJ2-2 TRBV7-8 CASSNRGNTGELFF TGTGCCAGCAGTAACAGGGGAAACACCGGGGAGCTGTTTTTT
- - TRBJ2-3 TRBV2 CASSPGTSLVDTQYF TGTGCCAGCAGTCCTGGGACTTCCCTGGTAGATACGCAGTATTTT
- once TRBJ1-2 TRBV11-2 CASSPRVQPLSGYTF TGTGCCAGCAGCCCCCGGGTCCAGCCCCTCTCGGGCTACACCTTC
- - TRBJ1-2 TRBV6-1 CASSSQVDYGYTF TGTGCCAGCAGTTCACAGGTAGACTATGGCTACACCTTC
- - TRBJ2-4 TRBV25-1 CASSDGGENIQYF TGTGCCAGCAGTGACGGAGGGGAAAACATTCAGTACTTC
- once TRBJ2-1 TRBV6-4 CASSRHPDREDEQFF TGTGCCAGCAGTCGCCATCCTGACCGAGAAGATGAGCAGTTCTTC
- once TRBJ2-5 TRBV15 CATSRVGETQYF TGTGCCACCAGCAGAGTGGGAGAGACCCAGTACTTC
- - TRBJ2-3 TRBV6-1 CASSVDRTDTDTQYF TGTGCCAGCTCTGTTGACAGGACAGACACAGATACGCAGTATTTT
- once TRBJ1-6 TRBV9 CASRGGNSPLHF TGTGCCAGCAGGGGGGGGAATTCACCCCTCCACTTT
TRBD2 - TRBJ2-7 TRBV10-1 CASSPRAGGPIYEQYF TGCGCCAGCAGTCCCAGAGCGGGGGGGCCCATCTACGAGCAGTACTTC
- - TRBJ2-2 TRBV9 CASSAGPGPDTGELFF TGTGCCAGCAGCGCCGGGCCGGGTCCTGACACCGGGGAGCTGTTTTTT
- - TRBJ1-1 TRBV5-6 CASSLMGFTEAFF TGTGCCAGCAGCTTAATGGGGTTCACTGAAGCTTTCTTT
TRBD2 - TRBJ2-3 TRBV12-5 CASGLVLWTSEPTDTQYF TGTGCTAGTGGTTTGGTTCTTTGGACTAGCGAACCCACAGATACGCAGTATTTT
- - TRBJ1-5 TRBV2 CASRTTTSNQPQHF TGTGCCAGCAGGACCACTACTTCCAATCAGCCCCAGCATTTT
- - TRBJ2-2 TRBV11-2 CASSPYPTSTGELFF TGTGCCAGCAGCCCTTACCCCACTAGCACCGGGGAGCTGTTTTTT